The T cell receptor beta chain under discussion was sequenced for a study of cytomegalovirus exposure and HLA in healthy donors. PCR primers comprised 60 Vbeta and 13 Jbeta primers. Generated by immunoSEQ multiplex PCR, the TCRdb table keeps only in-frame clones and is missing some. The sample carries under 140,000 clones, 70% to 85% recorded once. Germline V CDR1 and CDR2: SNHLY, FYNNEI. The length of the CDR3 is 15 residues. Trimming removed 4 bases at V and 1 base at J, with 12 bases between. The sequenced sample consisted of PBMCs. The V gene is TRBV2, the J gene TRBJ2-3, with D possibly matching TRBD2 (5 bases). The sequence came from a man aged 25-40 years in good health and CMV-seropositive. The chain's CDR3 is CASSGGVARTDTQYF. CDR3 DNA sequence: TGTGCCAGCAGTGGGGGAGTAGCTCGCACAGATACGCAGTATTTT.